By sample fraction, the clone carrying this TCR beta chain is medium-sized (0.01 to 0.1%). Its antigen is currently unknown. This specimen comes from a study of read filtering for tumor transcriptome and immune sequencing. The study's findings and limits: Without single-read clonotypes, shared clonotype proportions correlated more between IR-seq and RNA-seq.

The library was built from approximately 400 ng RNA with molecular barcoded adaptors for alpha/delta and beta/gamma chains. TCRdb fed the reads into MiXCR, producing one record per CDR3 protein. The sample yields 5,000 to 6,500 distinct CDR3 sequences, roughly a quarter seen once. Deletions cut 5 bases from V and 5 bases from J, with 16 bases between. The CDR3 consists of 14 residues. From germline, CDR1 is MNHNY and CDR2 SVGAGI (reference sequence). This TCR was sampled from a donor aged 40 or older with multiple myeloma. The sample comprised a population of CD138-negative cells sorted from bone marrow. V and J are TRBV6-6 and TRBJ2-7; TRBD1 might be the D (5 bases). In DNA, the CDR3 is TGTGCCAGCAGTCGCGGACAAGGGGCAGACGAGCAGTACTTC. Translation gives CASSRGQGADEQYF.